This is a list of T cell receptor beta chains from one sample in a study of cytomegalovirus exposure and HLA in healthy donors. Clones were sequenced by immunoSEQ multiplex PCR, and TCRdb holds only the in-frame ones, with some missing. The table records 150,000 to 200,000 clones, roughly 74% of them present only once. Sequencing was carried out using PBMCs. The source is a woman under 40 in good health and CMV-seronegative. Each CDR3 is given with its conserved first and last residue. The D gene is left open where the match is weak. Where a row states a size, it is once, few, many or the class of an expanded clone; other rows omit it.

d_gene,j_gene,abundance,v_gene,CDR3nt,CDR3aa
.,TRBJ2-3,.,TRBV4-2,TGTGCCAGCAATTTAGGAGCGAACGTTAAAACAGATACGCAGTATTTT,CASNLGANVKTDTQYF
TRBD1,TRBJ2-7,.,TRBV25-1,TGTGCCAGCAGTGTACAGGGGCTCGAAGAGCAGTACTTC,CASSVQGLEEQYF
.,TRBJ1-2,.,TRBV19,TGTGCCAGTATCAACACTTGGAGGAGGGGACTCAACTATGGCTACACCTTC,CASINTWRRGLNYGYTF
.,TRBJ1-3,.,TRBV4-1,TGCGCCAGCAGCCAAGAGCGGCTCTCTGGAAACACCATATATTTT,CASSQERLSGNTIYF
TRBD2,TRBJ2-1,.,TRBV5-1,TGCGCCAGCAGCTTCCGCGGGAGCTCCTACAATGAGCAGTTCTTC,CASSFRGSSYNEQFF
TRBD1,TRBJ2-1,few,TRBV5-6,TGTGCCAGCAGCTTTTGGACAGGGGTTAATGAGCAGTTCTTC,CASSFWTGVNEQFF
.,TRBJ2-6,.,TRBV7-2,TGTGCCAGCAGCCTATCTAGCTCTGGGGCCAACGTCCTGACTTTC,CASSLSSSGANVLTF
.,TRBJ2-5,.,TRBV7-2,TGTGCCAGCAGCATGACCCCGAGTCGGGAGATAGAGACCCAGTACTTC,CASSMTPSREIETQYF
.,TRBJ1-2,.,TRBV6-6,TGTGCCAGCAGGCCCCCGAGTCGGGATTATGGCTACACCTTC,CASRPPSRDYGYTF
.,TRBJ2-5,.,TRBV7-7,TGTGCTAGCAGCTTAGGGGCGGGACTGGGGTTTGGAGAGACCCAGTACTTC,CASSLGAGLGFGETQYF
.,TRBJ2-7,.,TRBV5-6,TGTGCCAGCATGAACCACTACGAGCAGTACTTC,CASMNHYEQYF
TRBD1,TRBJ2-3,.,TRBV29-1,TGCAGCGTTGCACCGGGACAGGGGAGCGCGGTAGCGCCAGATACGCAGTATTTT,CSVAPGQGSAVAPDTQYF
TRBD1,TRBJ1-1,.,TRBV7-3,TGTGCCAGCAGCTTAACGTGGGCAGGGGGAAACACTGAAGCTTTCTTT,CASSLTWAGGNTEAFF
.,TRBJ1-2,.,TRBV29-1,TGCAGCGTTGGACAGCAGTCCTACGATGGCTACACCTTC,CSVGQQSYDGYTF
.,TRBJ2-1,few,TRBV7-2,TGTGCCAGCAGCTACCGCGGCCATCAGCGGGCGACCCTAATTGAGCAGTTCTTC,CASSYRGHQRATLIEQFF
TRBD2,TRBJ2-1,.,TRBV29-1,TGCAGCGTTGAAGGACTAGCGGGAGGTTTTGAGCAGTTCTTC,CSVEGLAGGFEQFF
TRBD1,TRBJ1-4,.,TRBV5-1,TGTGCCAGCAGCTTAGGGACAGGGAATGAAAAACTGTTTTTT,CASSLGTGNEKLFF
.,TRBJ2-1,.,TRBV5-4,TGTGCCAGCAGCTGGGGCGCCGCCTACAATGAGCAGTTCTTC,CASSWGAAYNEQFF
.,TRBJ1-3,.,TRBV6-1,TGTGCCAGCAGTGAAGCGTACAGGGACGGAAACACCATATATTTT,CASSEAYRDGNTIYF
.,TRBJ1-2,.,TRBV28,TGTGCCAGCAGTCCTCCGACAAGAGATGGCTACACCTTC,CASSPPTRDGYTF
TRBD1,TRBJ2-7,.,TRBV11-2,TGTGCCAGCAGCCGTATTAGTCCAGGGGGCGCAAGAAGTTACGAGCAGTACTTC,CASSRISPGGARSYEQYF
TRBD1,TRBJ1-1,.,TRBV7-6,TGTGCCAGCAGCTTAGTGCAGGGGGCCGAGACTGAAGCTTTCTTT,CASSLVQGAETEAFF
TRBD2,TRBJ2-7,.,TRBV11-1,TGTGCCAGCAGCTTATTGGGGACTAGCGGGCGGTACGAGCAGTACTTC,CASSLLGTSGRYEQYF
TRBD2,TRBJ2-2,.,TRBV9,TGTGCCAGCAGCGTAGGCACAGGACTAGCGGGAGCGAACACCGGGGAGCTGTTTTTT,CASSVGTGLAGANTGELFF
.,TRBJ1-5,.,TRBV27,TGTGCCAGCAGCTCGACAGAAAATCAGCCCCAGCATTTT,CASSSTENQPQHF